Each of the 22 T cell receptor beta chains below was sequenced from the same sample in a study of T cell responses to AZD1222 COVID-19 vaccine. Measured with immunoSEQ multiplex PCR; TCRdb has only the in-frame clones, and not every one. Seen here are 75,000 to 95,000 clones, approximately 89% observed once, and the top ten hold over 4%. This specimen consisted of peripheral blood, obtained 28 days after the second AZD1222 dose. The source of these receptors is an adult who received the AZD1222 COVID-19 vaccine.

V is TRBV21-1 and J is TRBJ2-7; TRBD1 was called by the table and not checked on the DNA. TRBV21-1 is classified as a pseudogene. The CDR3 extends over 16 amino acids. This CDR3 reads CASSKFCRGIAYEQYV. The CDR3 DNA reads TGTGCCAGCAGCAAATTTTGCAGGGGGATTGCCTACGAGCAGTACGTC.

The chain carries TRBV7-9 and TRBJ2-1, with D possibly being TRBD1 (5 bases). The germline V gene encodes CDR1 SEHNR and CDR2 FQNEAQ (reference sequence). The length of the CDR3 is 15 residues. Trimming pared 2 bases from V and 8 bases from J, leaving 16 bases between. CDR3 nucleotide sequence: TGTGCCAGCAGCTTATTCGTGGCTGCCAGGGATGAGCAGTTCTTC. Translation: CASSLFVAARDEQFF. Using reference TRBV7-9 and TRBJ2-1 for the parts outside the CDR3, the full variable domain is DTGVSQNPRHKITKRGQNVTFRCDPISEHNRLYWYRQTLGQGPEFLTYFQNEAQLEKSRLLSDRFSAERPKGSFSTLEIQRTEQGDSAMYLCASSLFVAARDEQFFGPGTRLTVL.

For the CDR3, the DNA is TGTGCCAGCCAAAAACAGGGGTCAGATACGCAGTATTTT. Protein sequence: CASQKQGSDTQYF. This chain links TRBV25-1 with TRBJ2-3; 7 bases are shared with TRBD1. Looked up from germline, CDR1 is MGHDK and CDR2 is SYGVNS. The V segment lost 8 bases and the J segment 4 bases; nucleotides outside the gene matches: 6. The CDR3 sequence is 13 residues long.

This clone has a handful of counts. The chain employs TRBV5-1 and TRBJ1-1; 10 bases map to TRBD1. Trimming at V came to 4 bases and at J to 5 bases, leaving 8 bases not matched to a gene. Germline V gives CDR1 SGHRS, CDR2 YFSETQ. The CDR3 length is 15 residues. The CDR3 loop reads CASSRGTGDETEAFF. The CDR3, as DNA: TGCGCCAGCAGCCGGGGGACAGGGGATGAGACTGAAGCTTTCTTT.

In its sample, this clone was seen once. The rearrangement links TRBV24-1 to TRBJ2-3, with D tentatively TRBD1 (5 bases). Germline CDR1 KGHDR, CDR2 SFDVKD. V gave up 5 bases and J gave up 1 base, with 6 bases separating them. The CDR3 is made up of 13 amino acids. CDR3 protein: CATSAQGTDTQYF. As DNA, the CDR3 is TGTGCCACCAGTGCACAGGGCACAGATACGCAGTATTTT.

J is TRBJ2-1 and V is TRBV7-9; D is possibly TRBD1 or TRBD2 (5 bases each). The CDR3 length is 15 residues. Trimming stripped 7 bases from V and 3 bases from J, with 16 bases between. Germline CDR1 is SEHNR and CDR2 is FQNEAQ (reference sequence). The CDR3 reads CASTLLPGLYNEQFF. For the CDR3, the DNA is TGTGCCAGCACCCTTTTGCCGGGGCTCTACAATGAGCAGTTCTTC.

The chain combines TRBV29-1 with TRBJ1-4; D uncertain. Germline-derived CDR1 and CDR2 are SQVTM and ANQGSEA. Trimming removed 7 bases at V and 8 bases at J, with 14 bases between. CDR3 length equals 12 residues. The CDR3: CSARHGGEKLFF. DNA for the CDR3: TGCAGCGCCCGTCATGGCGGGGAAAAACTGTTTTTT. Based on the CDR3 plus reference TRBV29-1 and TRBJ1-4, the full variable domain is SAVISQKPSRDICQRGTSLTIQCQVDSQVTMMFWYRQQPGQSLTLIATANQGSEATYESGFVIDKFPISRPNLTFSTLTVSNMSPEDSSIYLCSARHGGEKLFFGSGTQLSVL.

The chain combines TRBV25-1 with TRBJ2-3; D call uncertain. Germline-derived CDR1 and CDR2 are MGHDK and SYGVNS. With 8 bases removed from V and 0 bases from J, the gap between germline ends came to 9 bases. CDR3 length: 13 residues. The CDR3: CASRTTSTDTQYF. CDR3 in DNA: TGTGCCAGCCGGACGACGAGCACAGATACGCAGTATTTT.

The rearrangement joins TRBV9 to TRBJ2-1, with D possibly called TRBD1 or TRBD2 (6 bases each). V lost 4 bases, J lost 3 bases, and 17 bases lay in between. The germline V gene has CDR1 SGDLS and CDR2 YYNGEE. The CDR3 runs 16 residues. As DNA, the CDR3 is TGTGCCAGCAGCCCTTATCGAGGGGGGAGCTACAATGAGCAGTTCTTC. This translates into CASSPYRGGSYNEQFF.

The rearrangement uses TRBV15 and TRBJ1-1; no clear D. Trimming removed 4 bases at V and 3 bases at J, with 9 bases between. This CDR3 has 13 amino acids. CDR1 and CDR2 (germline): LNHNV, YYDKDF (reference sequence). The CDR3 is CATSIGRYTEAFF. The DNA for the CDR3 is TGTGCCACCAGCATTGGTAGATACACTGAAGCTTTCTTT.

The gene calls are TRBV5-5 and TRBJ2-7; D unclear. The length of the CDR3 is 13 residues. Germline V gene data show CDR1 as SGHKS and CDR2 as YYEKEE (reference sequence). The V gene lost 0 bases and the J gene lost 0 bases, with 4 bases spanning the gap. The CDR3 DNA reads TGTGCCAGCAGCTTGGGGAGCTCCTACGAGCAGTACTTC. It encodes CASSLGSSYEQYF. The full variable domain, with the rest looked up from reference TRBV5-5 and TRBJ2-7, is DAGVTQSPTHLIKTRGQQVTLRCSPISGHKSVSWYQQVLGQGPQFIFQYYEKEERGRGNFPDRFSARQFPNYSSELNVNALLLGDSALYLCASSLGSSYEQYFGPGTRLTVT.

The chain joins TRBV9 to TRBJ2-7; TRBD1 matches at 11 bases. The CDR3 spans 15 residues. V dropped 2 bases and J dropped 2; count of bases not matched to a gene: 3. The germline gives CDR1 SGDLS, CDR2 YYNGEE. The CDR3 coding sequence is TGTGCCAGCAGCGTCGGGACAGGGGGGCCCTACGAGCAGTACTTC. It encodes CASSVGTGGPYEQYF.

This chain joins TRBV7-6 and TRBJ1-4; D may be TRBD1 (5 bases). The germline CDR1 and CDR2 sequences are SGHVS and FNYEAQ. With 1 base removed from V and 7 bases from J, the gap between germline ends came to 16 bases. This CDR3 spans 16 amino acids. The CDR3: CASSLGGILIPEKLFF. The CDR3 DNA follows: TGTGCCAGCAGCTTAGGGGGGATACTCATCCCTGAAAAACTGTTTTTT. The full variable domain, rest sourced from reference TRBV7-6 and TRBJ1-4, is GAGVSQSPRYKVTKRGQDVALRCDPISGHVSLYWYRQALGQGPEFLTYFNYEAQQDKSGLPNDRFSAERPEGSISTLTIQRTEQRDSAMYRCASSLGGILIPEKLFFGSGTQLSVL.

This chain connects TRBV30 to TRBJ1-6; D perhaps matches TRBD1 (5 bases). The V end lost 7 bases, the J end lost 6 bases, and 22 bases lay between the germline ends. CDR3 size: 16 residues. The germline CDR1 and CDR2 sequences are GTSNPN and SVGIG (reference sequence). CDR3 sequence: CAYWGENRLSNSPLHF. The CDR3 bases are TGTGCCTATTGGGGGGAAAACAGGTTGTCTAATTCACCCCTCCACTTT.

In DNA, the CDR3 is TGCGCCAGCAGCCAAGACAGGGGGCGCAGCTCCTACAATGAGCAGTTCTTC. Protein: CASSQDRGRSSYNEQFF. The rearrangement uses TRBV4-1 and TRBJ2-1, with TRBD1 matching 8 bases. There are 17 residues in the CDR3. In germline, CDR1 is MGHRA, CDR2 YSYEKL. The V segment lost 0 bases and the J segment 0 bases; nucleotides outside the gene matches: 4.

The CDR3 reads CASSPMGGPTDTQYF. The CDR3 coding sequence is TGTGCCAGCTCACCAATGGGGGGGCCCACAGATACGCAGTATTTT. The chain uses TRBV18 and TRBJ2-3, with D possibly matching TRBD2 (7 bases). CDR1 KGHSH and CDR2 LQKENI come from the germline V gene. The CDR3 consists of 15 residues. The V end lost 2 bases, the J end lost 2 bases, and 11 bases lay between the germline ends. Combining the CDR3 with reference TRBV18 and TRBJ2-3 gives the whole variable domain NAGVMQNPRHLVRRRGQEARLRCSPMKGHSHVYWYRQLPEEGLKFMVYLQKENIIDESGMPKERFSAEFPKEGPSILRIQQVVRGDSAAYFCASSPMGGPTDTQYFGPGTRLTVL.

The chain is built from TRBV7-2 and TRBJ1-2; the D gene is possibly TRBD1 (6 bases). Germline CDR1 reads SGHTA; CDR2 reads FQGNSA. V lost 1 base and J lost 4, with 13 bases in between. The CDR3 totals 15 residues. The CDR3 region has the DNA TGTGCCAGCAGCTTAGAGAACAGGGCTCGCTATGGCTACACCTTC. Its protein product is CASSLENRARYGYTF.

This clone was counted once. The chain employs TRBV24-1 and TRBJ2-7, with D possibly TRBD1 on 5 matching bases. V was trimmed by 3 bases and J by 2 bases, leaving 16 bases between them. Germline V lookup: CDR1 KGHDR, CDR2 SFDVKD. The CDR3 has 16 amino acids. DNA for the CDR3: TGTGCCACCAGTGATCCGCGAACTAACAGGCCCTACGAGCAGTACTTC. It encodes CATSDPRTNRPYEQYF.

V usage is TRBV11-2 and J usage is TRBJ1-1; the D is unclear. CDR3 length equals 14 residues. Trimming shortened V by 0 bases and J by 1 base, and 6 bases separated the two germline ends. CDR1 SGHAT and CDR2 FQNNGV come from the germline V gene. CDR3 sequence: CASSLDWGNTEAFF. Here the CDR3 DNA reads TGTGCCAGCAGCTTAGATTGGGGGAACACTGAAGCTTTCTTT.

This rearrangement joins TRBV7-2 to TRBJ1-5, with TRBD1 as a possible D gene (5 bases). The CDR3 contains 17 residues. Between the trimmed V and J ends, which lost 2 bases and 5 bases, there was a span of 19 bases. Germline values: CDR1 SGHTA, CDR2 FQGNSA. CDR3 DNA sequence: TGTGCCAGCAGCTTAATTGGGACGGGGGTGGTACATCAGCCCCAGCATTTT. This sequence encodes CASSLIGTGVVHQPQHF.

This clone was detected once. The CDR3 region is CASSIPQGGYNYGYTF. Here the CDR3 DNA reads TGTGCCAGTAGTATACCCCAAGGGGGATACAACTATGGCTACACCTTC. The chain carries TRBV19 and TRBJ1-2, with D possibly being TRBD1 (6 bases). Germline-derived CDR1 and CDR2 are LNHDA and SQIVND (reference sequence). V lost 2 bases and J 2 bases, leaving 15 bases between the germline ends. This CDR3 spans 16 amino acids.

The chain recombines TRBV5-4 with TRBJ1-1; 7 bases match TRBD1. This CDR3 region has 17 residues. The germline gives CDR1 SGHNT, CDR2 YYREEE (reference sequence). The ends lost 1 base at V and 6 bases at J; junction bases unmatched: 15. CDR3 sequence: CASSLRMGAGGFPEAFF. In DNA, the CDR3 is TGTGCCAGCAGCTTGCGCATGGGAGCAGGGGGTTTCCCTGAAGCTTTCTTT. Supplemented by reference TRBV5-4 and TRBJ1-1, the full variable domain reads ETGVTQSPTHLIKTRGQQVTLRCSSQSGHNTVSWYQQALGQGPQFIFQYYREEENGRGNFPPRFSGLQFPNYSSELNVNALELDDSALYLCASSLRMGAGGFPEAFFGQGTRLTVV.